This T cell receptor beta chain was sequenced for a study of T cell repertoires in cytomegalovirus infection. On the study more broadly: Recently identified HLA-C-restricted CMV epitopes and well-studied HLA-B-restricted CMV epitopes were used by the study. Both CMV infection and a matching HLA type were indicated by public TCR beta signatures.

General study results and limits: CMV-specific TCR beta clonotypes restricted by HLA-C were the ones dominating the ex vivo response. Totalled public TCR beta family frequency picked out people who carried CMV plus the relevant HLA.

This CDR3 region has 15 residues. Trimming shortened V by 3 bases and J by 6 bases, and 17 bases separated the two germline ends. CDR1 is SGHVS and CDR2 is FNYEAQ in the germline V gene. Concerning this clonotype itself: What it binds is unknown.

TCRdb ran MiXCR on the reads and lists one entry per CDR3 protein. This sample has some 800,000 distinct CDR3 sequences, with roughly 33% found just once. This chain links TRBV7-6 with TRBJ1-1; D is uncertain. The clonotype was recovered from a human donor in good health (CMV status not recorded). Some clones in this sample may be carry-over from other donors' samples. Source: cultured CD8+ T cells from PBMCs, taken from culture after CMV antigen stimulation. The CDR3 region is CASSFSRGYPPEAFF. The DNA for the CDR3 is TGTGCCAGCAGCTTCTCTCGGGGATACCCACCTGAAGCTTTCTTT.